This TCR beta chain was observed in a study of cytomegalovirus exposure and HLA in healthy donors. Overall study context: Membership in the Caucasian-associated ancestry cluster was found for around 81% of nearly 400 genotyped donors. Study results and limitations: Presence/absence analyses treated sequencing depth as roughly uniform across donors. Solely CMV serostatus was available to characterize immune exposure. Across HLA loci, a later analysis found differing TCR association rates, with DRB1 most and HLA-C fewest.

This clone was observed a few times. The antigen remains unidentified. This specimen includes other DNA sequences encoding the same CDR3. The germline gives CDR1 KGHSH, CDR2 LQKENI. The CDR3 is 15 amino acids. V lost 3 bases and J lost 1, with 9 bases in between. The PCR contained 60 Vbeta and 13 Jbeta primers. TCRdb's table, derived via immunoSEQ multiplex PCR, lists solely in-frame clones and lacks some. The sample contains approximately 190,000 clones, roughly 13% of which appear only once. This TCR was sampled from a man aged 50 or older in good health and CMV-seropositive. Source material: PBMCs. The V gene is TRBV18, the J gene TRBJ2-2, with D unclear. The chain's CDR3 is CASSPRQGNTGELFF. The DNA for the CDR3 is TGTGCCAGCTCACCCCGACAAGGGAACACCGGGGAGCTGTTTTTT.